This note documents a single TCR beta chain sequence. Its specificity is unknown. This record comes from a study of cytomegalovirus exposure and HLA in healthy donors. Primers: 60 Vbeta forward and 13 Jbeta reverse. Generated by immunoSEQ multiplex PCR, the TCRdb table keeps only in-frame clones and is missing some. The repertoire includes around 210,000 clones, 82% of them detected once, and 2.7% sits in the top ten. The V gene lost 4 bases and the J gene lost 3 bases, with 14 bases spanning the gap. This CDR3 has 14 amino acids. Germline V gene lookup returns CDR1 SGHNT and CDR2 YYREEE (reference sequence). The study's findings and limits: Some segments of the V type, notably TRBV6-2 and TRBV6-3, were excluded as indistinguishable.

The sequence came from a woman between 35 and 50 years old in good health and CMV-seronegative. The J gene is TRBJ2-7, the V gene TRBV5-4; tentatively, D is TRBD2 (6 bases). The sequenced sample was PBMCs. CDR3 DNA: TGTGCCAGCAGCCCGGGAGTCGGCGACTACGAGCAGTACTTC. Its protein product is CASSPGVGDYEQYF. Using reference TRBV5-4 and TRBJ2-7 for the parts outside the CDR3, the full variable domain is ETGVTQSPTHLIKTRGQQVTLRCSSQSGHNTVSWYQQALGQGPQFIFQYYREEENGRGNFPPRFSGLQFPNYSSELNVNALELDDSALYLCASSPGVGDYEQYFGPGTRLTVT.